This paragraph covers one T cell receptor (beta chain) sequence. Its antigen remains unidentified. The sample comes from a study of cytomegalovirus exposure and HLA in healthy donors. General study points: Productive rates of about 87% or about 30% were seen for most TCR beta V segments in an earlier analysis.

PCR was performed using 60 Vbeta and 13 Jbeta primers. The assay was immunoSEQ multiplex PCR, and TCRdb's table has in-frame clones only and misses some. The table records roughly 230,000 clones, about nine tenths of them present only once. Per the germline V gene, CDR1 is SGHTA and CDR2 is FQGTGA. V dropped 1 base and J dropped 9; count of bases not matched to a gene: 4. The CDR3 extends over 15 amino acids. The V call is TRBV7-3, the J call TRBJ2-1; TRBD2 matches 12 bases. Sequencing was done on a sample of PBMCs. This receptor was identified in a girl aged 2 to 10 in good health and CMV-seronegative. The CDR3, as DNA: TGTGCCAGCAGCTTAAGTCTAGCGGGGGGGCCTGAGCAGTTCTTC. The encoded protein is CASSLSLAGGPEQFF.